This T cell receptor (beta chain) was recovered during a study of cytomegalovirus exposure and HLA in healthy donors. The CDR3 sequence is 14 residues long. From germline, CDR1 is SGHNT and CDR2 YYREEE (reference sequence). With 3 bases clipped from V and 8 bases from J, the junction kept 9 bases outside the gene matches. Researchers ran the PCR with 60 Vbeta and 13 Jbeta primers. Measured with immunoSEQ multiplex PCR; TCRdb has only the in-frame clones, and not every one. The repertoire holds about 200,000 clones, 70% seen once, with approximately 2.5% in the top ten. The chain carries TRBV5-4 and TRBJ2-3, with 7 bases matching TRBD2. Sequences were obtained from PBMCs. This clonotype originated in a man in his forties in good health and CMV-seropositive. The CDR3 DNA is TGTGCCAGCAGCTCTTTTGGACTAGATCGTACGCAGTATTTT. Translated, it gives CASSSFGLDRTQYF.